This entry lists 16 T cell receptor beta chains sequenced from one sample in a study of blood T cell repertoires in COVID-19. TCRdb keeps only in-frame clones here, not all; method: immunoSEQ multiplex PCR. This table holds under 250,000 clones, around 84% found once. Sequencing used peripheral blood. The receptors stem from an older woman who had recovered from COVID-19.

A few counts support this clone. This chain connects TRBV28 to TRBJ2-5, with 8 bases identical to TRBD2. Unmatched junction bases numbered 1, after V lost 7 bases and J lost 0 bases. This CDR3 comprises 13 residues. Germline CDR1 and CDR2: MDHEN and SYDVKM. CDR3 bases: TGTGCCAGCACGGGAGGGAACCAAGAGACCCAGTACTTC. This gives the protein CASTGGNQETQYF.

The gene calls are TRBV9 and TRBJ2-2; D remains unclear. This CDR3 has 16 amino acids. V lost 0 bases, J lost 4 bases, and 13 bases lay in between. In germline, CDR1 is SGDLS, CDR2 YYNGEE. The CDR3 region is CASSVGAGIATGELFF. In DNA, the CDR3 is TGTGCCAGCAGCGTAGGCGCAGGAATCGCCACCGGGGAGCTGTTTTTT.

This clone has just one count. The chain links TRBV2 to TRBJ2-3, with 13 bases identical to TRBD2. The germline gives CDR1 SNHLY, CDR2 FYNNEI. The junction had 4 bases not matched to a gene; V was cut back by 6 bases and J by 4 bases. The CDR3 sequence is 15 residues long. For the CDR3, the DNA is TGTGCCAGCAGGGTGACTAGCGGGGGGTCAGATACGCAGTATTTT. Translation gives CASRVTSGGSDTQYF.

V gene TRBV12-1 combines with J gene TRBJ1-1; the table's D gene call, TRBD1, was not cross checked with the DNA. TRBV12-1 is classified as a pseudogene. This CDR3 comprises 15 residues. CDR3 sequence: CASSPHRECGTEAFF. The CDR3 region has the DNA TGTGCCAGCAGCCCACACAGGGAGTGTGGCACTGAAGCTTTCTTT.

This clone was detected a few times. The chain carries TRBV3-1 (or the pseudogene TRBV3-2) and TRBJ1-5; D not resolved. V was cut by 0 bases and J by 7 bases, with 7 bases left in between. This CDR3 spans 13 amino acids. Germline CDR1 LGHDT, CDR2 YNNKEL (reference sequence). The CDR3 nucleotides read TGTGCCAGCAGCCAAGATCCGGGACAGCCCCAGCATTTT. Protein sequence: CASSQDPGQPQHF.

J is TRBJ1-5 and V is TRBV7-9, with D possibly TRBD1 on 6 matching bases. Germline V gene data show CDR1 as SEHNR and CDR2 as FQNEAQ (reference sequence). This CDR3 spans 15 amino acids. V dropped 3 bases and J dropped 7 bases, with 16 bases sitting between them. CDR3 coding DNA: TGTGCCAGCAGCTTGGCCGGGGGGCGAGGCCAGCCCCAGCATTTT. Translated, it gives CASSLAGGRGQPQHF. The variable domain in full, with the rest retrieved from reference TRBV7-9 and TRBJ1-5, is DTGVSQNPRHKITKRGQNVTFRCDPISEHNRLYWYRQTLGQGPEFLTYFQNEAQLEKSRLLSDRFSAERPKGSFSTLEIQRTEQGDSAMYLCASSLAGGRGQPQHFGDGTRLSIL.

The sample holds a few counts of this clone. V and J are TRBV2 and TRBJ2-7; 8 bases are shared with TRBD1. Germline V gives CDR1 SNHLY, CDR2 FYNNEI. This CDR3 contains 14 residues. Losses at the gene ends were 6 bases for V and 1 base for J; bases not matched to a gene: 5. The CDR3 here is CASSRDRWSYEQYF. CDR3 coding DNA: TGTGCCAGCAGCCGGGACAGGTGGTCCTACGAGCAGTACTTC. Full variable domain (outside the CDR3, taken from reference TRBV2 and TRBJ2-7): EPEVTQTPSHQVTQMGQEVILRCVPISNHLYFYWYRQILGQKVEFLVSFYNNEISEKSEIFDDQFSVERPDGSNFTLKIRSTKLEDSAMYFCASSRDRWSYEQYFGPGTRLTVT.

The chain couples TRBV7-8 to TRBJ1-4; a possible D gene is TRBD1 (6 bases). Germline CDR1 is SGHVS and CDR2 is FQNEAQ. This CDR3 contains 15 residues. V dropped 5 bases and J dropped 3 bases, with 13 bases sitting between them. DNA of the CDR3: TGTGCCAGCAGCAGGCTACAGGGATCTAATGAAAAACTGTTTTTT. Translation gives CASSRLQGSNEKLFF.

The rearrangement uses TRBV7-2 and TRBJ2-3; possibly TRBD2 for D (6 bases). The CDR3 is 16 residues long. Looked up from germline, CDR1 is SGHTA and CDR2 is FQGNSA. V lost 1 base to trimming and J lost 0 bases, with 11 bases between them. This CDR3 reads CASSLDGGSSTDTQYF. CDR3 DNA sequence: TGTGCCAGCAGCTTAGACGGGGGTTCGAGCACAGATACGCAGTATTTT. Full variable domain (outside the CDR3, taken from reference TRBV7-2 and TRBJ2-3): GAGVSQSPSNKVTEKGKDVELRCDPISGHTALYWYRQSLGQGLEFLIYFQGNSAPDKSGLPSDRFSAERTGGSVSTLTIQRTQQEDSAVYLCASSLDGGSSTDTQYFGPGTRLTVL.

The chain links TRBV5-5 to TRBJ1-1, with D possibly matching TRBD1 (5 bases). Germline CDR1 SGHKS, CDR2 YYEKEE (reference sequence). V lost 2 bases and J lost 1, with 6 bases in between. This CDR3 spans 13 amino acids. The CDR3 is CASSFGANTEAFF. The CDR3, as DNA: TGTGCCAGCAGCTTTGGGGCGAACACTGAAGCTTTCTTT.

The rearrangement joins TRBV2 to TRBJ2-4, with D unclear. This CDR3 has 14 amino acids. From germline, CDR1 is SNHLY and CDR2 FYNNEI. V was clipped by 4 bases and J by 0 bases, with 7 bases between them. The CDR3 bases are TGTGCCAGCAGTGCCGGTTTAGCCAAAAACATTCAGTACTTC. This codes for CASSAGLAKNIQYF.

The chain is built from TRBV6-5 and TRBJ1-2, with 8 bases aligning to TRBD1. J was trimmed by 4 bases and V by 8 bases; bases with no gene match: 9. The CDR3 loop spans 14 amino acids. Germline values: CDR1 MNHEY, CDR2 SVGAGI. In DNA form, the CDR3 reads TGTGCCAGCGAGGAAGGACAGGGACCCTATGGCTACACCTTC. Its translation: CASEEGQGPYGYTF.

This clone was detected once. The rearrangement joins TRBV19 to TRBJ1-1; D ambiguous. This CDR3 spans 14 amino acids. Germline V gene data show CDR1 as LNHDA and CDR2 as SQIVND (reference sequence). The V end lost 0 bases, the J end lost 5 bases, and 10 bases lay between the germline ends. The CDR3 sequence: CASSIDLSVTEAFF. The DNA for the CDR3 is TGTGCCAGTAGTATAGATCTATCGGTAACTGAAGCTTTCTTT.

The chain is built from TRBV18 and TRBJ2-7; 9 nucleotides line up with TRBD2. From germline, CDR1 is KGHSH and CDR2 LQKENI. V shed 6 bases and J 0 bases; nucleotides not matched to a gene: 6. There are 15 residues in the CDR3. The CDR3 bases are TGTGCCAGCTCTCCGGGACTAGCAAACTCCTACGAGCAGTACTTC. This translates into CASSPGLANSYEQYF.

The V gene is TRBV5-4, the J gene TRBJ2-2; D is ambiguous. The CDR3 spans 15 residues. Trimming took 2 bases from V and 6 from J, leaving 14 bases between them. Germline lookup yields CDR1 SGHNT and CDR2 YYREEE (reference sequence). In nucleotides, the CDR3 is TGTGCCAGCAGCTTTTGGGTCCCAGGCGCCGGGGAGCTGTTTTTT. The encoded protein is CASSFWVPGAGELFF.

This clone was found a few times. The chain joins TRBV19 to TRBJ2-7, with TRBD1 matching over 7 bases. The CDR3 loop spans 16 amino acids. V was pared by 1 base and J by 2 bases, with 8 bases of the junction left unmatched. Germline CDR1 LNHDA, CDR2 SQIVND (reference sequence). Written as DNA, the CDR3 is TGTGCCAGTAGTATAGGGGACAGCCAGGCCCCCTACGAGCAGTACTTC. It specifies CASSIGDSQAPYEQYF.